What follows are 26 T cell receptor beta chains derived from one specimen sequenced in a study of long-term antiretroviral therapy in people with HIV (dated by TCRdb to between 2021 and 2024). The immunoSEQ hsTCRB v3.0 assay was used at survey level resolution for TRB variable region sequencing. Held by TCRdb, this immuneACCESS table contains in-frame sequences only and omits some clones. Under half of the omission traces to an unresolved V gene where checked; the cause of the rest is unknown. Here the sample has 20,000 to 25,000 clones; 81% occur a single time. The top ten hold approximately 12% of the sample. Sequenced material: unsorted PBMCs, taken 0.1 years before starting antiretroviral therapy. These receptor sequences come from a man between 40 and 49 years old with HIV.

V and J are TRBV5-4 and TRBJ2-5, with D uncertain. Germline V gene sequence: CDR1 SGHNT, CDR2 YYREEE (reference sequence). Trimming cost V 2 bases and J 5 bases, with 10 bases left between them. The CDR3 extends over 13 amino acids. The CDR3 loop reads CASSFRSGETQYF. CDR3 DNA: TGTGCCAGCAGCTTCAGATCTGGGGAGACCCAGTACTTC.

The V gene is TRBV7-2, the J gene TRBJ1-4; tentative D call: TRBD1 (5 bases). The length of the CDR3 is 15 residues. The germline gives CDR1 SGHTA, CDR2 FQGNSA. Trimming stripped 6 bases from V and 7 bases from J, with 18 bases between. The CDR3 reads CASSYQGPPVEKLFF. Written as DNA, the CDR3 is TGTGCCAGCAGTTACCAGGGCCCCCCGGTTGAAAAACTGTTTTTT.

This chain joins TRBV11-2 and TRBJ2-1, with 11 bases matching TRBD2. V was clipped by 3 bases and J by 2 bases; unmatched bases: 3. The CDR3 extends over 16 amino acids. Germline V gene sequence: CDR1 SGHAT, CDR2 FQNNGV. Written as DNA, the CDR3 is TGTGCCAGCAGCTTGCTAGCGGGGGGCCCCTACAATGAGCAGTTCTTC. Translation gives CASSLLAGGPYNEQFF.

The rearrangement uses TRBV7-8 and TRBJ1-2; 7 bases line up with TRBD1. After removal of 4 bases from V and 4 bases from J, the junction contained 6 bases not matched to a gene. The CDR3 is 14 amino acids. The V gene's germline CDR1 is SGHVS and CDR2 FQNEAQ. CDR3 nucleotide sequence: TGTGCCAGCAGCTCCTTGGACAGGATCTATGGCTACACCTTC. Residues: CASSSLDRIYGYTF. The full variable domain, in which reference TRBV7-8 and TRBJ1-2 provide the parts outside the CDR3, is GAGVSQSPRYKVAKRGQDVALRCDPISGHVSLFWYQQALGQGPEFLTYFQNEAQLDKSGLPSDRFFAERPEGSVSTLKIQRTQQEDSAVYLCASSSLDRIYGYTFGSGTRLTVV.

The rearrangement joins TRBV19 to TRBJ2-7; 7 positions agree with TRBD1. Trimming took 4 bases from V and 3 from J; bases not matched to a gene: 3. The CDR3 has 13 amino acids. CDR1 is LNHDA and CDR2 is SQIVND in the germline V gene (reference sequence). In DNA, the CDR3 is TGTGCCAGTAGTACCCGGGACAGCTACGAGCAGTACTTC. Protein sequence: CASSTRDSYEQYF.

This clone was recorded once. CDR3 loop: CASSLTSGGAVDTQYF. CDR3 DNA: TGTGCCAGCAGCTTAACTAGCGGGGGGGCCGTAGATACGCAGTATTTT. This chain uses TRBV7-9 with TRBJ2-3, with 13 bases matching TRBD2. The J segment lost 5 bases and the V segment lost 2 bases, leaving 4 bases of the junction unmatched. Germline V CDR1 and CDR2: SEHNR, FQNEAQ (reference sequence). This CDR3 has 16 residues.

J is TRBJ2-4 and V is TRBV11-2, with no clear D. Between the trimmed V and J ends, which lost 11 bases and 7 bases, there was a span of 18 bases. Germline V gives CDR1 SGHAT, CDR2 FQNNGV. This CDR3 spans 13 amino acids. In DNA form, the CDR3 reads TGTGCCTCAGATCAGTGGGGTAAGAACATTCAGTACTTC. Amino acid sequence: CASDQWGKNIQYF.

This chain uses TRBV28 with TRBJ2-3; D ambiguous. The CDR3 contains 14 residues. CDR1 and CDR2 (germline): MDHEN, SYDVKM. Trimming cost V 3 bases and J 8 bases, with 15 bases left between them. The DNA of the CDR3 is TGTGCCAGCAGTTTGATGCGCCTTGCCCTTACGCAGTATTTT. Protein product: CASSLMRLALTQYF.

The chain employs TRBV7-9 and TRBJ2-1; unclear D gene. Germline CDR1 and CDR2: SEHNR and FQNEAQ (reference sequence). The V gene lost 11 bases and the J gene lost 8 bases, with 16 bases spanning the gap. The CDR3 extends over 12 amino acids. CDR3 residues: CALMWPVDEQFF. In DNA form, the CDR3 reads TGTGCCCTCATGTGGCCAGTTGATGAGCAGTTCTTC.

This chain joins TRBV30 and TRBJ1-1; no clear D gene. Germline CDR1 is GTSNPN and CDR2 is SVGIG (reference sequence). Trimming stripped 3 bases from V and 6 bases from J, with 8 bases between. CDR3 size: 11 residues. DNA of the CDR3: TGTGCCTGGAGCGGTAGGGCTGAAGCTTTCTTT. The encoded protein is CAWSGRAEAFF.

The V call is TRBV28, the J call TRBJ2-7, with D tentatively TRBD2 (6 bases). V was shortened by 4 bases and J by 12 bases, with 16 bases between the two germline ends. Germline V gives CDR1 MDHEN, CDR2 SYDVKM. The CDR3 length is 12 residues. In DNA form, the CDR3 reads TGTGCCAGCAGTTACCCCGGGACTGTGGGGTACTTC. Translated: CASSYPGTVGYF. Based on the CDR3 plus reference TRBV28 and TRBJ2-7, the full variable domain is DVKVTQSSRYLVKRTGEKVFLECVQDMDHENMFWYRQDPGLGLRLIYFSYDVKMKEKGDIPEGYSVSREKKERFSLILESASTNQTSMYLCASSYPGTVGYFGPGTRLTVT.

The CDR3 bases are TGTGCCAGCAGTTTAGATCGTCAGGGGTTCACTGAAGCTTTCTTT. It yields the protein CASSLDRQGFTEAFF. The chain recombines TRBV28 with TRBJ1-1; possibly TRBD1 for D (6 bases). The CDR3 sequence is 15 residues long. Germline CDR1 is MDHEN and CDR2 is SYDVKM. Trimming left V 2 bases short and J 4 bases short, with 14 bases between.

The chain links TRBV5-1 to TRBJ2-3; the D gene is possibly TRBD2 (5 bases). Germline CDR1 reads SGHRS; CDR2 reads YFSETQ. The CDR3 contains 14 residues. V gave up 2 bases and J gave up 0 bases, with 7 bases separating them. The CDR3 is CASSFGVSTDTQYF. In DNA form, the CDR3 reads TGCGCCAGCAGCTTCGGGGTTAGCACAGATACGCAGTATTTT.

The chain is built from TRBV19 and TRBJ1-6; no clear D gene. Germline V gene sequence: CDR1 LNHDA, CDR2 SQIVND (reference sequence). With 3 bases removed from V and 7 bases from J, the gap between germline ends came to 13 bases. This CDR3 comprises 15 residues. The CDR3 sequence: CASSILEVVNSPLHF. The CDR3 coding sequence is TGTGCCAGTAGTATTCTGGAAGTAGTAAATTCACCCCTCCACTTT.

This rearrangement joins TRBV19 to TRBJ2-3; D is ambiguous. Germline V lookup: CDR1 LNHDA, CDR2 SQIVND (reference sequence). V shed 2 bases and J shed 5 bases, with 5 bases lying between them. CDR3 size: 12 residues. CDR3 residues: CASSIRKDTQYF. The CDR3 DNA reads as TGTGCCAGTAGTATAAGGAAAGATACGCAGTATTTT. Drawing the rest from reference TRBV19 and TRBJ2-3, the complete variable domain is DGGITQSPKYLFRKEGQNVTLSCEQNLNHDAMYWYRQDPGQGLRLIYYSQIVNDFQKGDIAEGYSVSREKKESFPLTVTSAQKNPTAFYLCASSIRKDTQYFGPGTRLTVL.

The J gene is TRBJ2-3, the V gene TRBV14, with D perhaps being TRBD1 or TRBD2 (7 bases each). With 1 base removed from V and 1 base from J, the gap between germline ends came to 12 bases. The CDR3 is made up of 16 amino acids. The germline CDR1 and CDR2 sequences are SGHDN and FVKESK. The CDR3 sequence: CASSQGRGGGTDTQYF. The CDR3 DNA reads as TGTGCCAGCAGCCAAGGCAGGGGGGGCGGCACAGATACGCAGTATTTT.

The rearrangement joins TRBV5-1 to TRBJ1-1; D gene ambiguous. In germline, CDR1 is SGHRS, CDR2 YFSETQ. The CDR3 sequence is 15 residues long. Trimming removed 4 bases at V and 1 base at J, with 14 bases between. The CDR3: CASSHGPATNTEAFF. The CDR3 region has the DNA TGCGCCAGCAGCCACGGACCCGCGACGAACACTGAAGCTTTCTTT.

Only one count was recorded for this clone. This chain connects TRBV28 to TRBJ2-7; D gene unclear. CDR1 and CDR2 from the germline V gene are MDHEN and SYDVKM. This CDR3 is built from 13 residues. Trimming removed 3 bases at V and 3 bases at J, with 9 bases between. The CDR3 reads CASSFSLIYEQYF. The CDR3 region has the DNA TGTGCCAGCAGTTTCTCACTGATCTACGAGCAGTACTTC.

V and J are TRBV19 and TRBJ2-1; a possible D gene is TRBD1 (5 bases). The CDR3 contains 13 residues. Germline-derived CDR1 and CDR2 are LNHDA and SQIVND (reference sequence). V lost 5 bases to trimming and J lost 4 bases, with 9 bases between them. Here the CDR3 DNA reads TGTGCCAGTAGTTTGGACACTTACAATGAGCAGTTCTTC. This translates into CASSLDTYNEQFF.

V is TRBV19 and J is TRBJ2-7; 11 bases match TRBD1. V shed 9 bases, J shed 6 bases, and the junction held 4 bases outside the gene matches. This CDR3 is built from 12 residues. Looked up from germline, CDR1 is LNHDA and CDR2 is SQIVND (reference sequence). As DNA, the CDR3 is TGTGCCAGGACCGGGACAGGGGGCGAGCAGTACTTC. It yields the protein CARTGTGGEQYF.

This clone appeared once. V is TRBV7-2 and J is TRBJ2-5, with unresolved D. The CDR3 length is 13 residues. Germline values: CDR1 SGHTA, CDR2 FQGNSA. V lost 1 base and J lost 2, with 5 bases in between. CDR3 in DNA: TGTGCCAGCAGCTTAGGCCGACAAGAGACCCAGTACTTC. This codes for CASSLGRQETQYF.

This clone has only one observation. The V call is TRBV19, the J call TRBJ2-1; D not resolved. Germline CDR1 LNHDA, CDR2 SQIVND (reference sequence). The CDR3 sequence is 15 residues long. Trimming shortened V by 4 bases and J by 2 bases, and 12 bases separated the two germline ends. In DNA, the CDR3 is TGTGCCAGTAGTAACCGGGCCAACACCTACAATGAGCAGTTCTTC. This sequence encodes CASSNRANTYNEQFF. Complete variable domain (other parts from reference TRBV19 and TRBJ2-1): DGGITQSPKYLFRKEGQNVTLSCEQNLNHDAMYWYRQDPGQGLRLIYYSQIVNDFQKGDIAEGYSVSREKKESFPLTVTSAQKNPTAFYLCASSNRANTYNEQFFGPGTRLTVL.

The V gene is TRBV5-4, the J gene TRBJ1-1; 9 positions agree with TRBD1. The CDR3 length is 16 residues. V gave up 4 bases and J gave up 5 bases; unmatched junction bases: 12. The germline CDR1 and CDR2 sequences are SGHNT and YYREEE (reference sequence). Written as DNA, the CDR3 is TGTGCCAGCAGCCCCTCCATTACAGGGGGCAGGACTGAAGCTTTCTTT. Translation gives CASSPSITGGRTEAFF. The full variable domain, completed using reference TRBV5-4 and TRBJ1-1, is ETGVTQSPTHLIKTRGQQVTLRCSSQSGHNTVSWYQQALGQGPQFIFQYYREEENGRGNFPPRFSGLQFPNYSSELNVNALELDDSALYLCASSPSITGGRTEAFFGQGTRLTVV.

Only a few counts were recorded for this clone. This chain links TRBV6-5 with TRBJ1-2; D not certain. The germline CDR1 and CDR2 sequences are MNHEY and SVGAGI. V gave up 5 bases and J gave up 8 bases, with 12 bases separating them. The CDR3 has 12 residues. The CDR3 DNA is TGTGCCAGCAGTCCCCCTATGGGAGGCTACACCTTC. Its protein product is CASSPPMGGYTF.

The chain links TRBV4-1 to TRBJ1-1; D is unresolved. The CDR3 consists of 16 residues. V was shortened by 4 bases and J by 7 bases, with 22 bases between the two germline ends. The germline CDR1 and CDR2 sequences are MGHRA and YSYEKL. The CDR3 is CASSRTDGWDAGEAFF. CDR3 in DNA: TGCGCCAGCAGCCGAACTGATGGTTGGGATGCGGGTGAAGCTTTCTTT.

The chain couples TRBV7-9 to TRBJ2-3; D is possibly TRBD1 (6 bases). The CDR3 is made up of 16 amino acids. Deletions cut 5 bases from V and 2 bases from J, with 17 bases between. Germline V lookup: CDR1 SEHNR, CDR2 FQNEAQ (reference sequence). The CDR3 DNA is TGTGCCAGCAGCCCCCGGGCACAGGGTCCCACAGATACGCAGTATTTT. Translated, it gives CASSPRAQGPTDTQYF.